The 4 T cell receptor beta chains given below trace back to one sample, sequenced in a study of blood T cell repertoires in COVID-19. Generated by immunoSEQ multiplex PCR, the TCRdb table keeps only in-frame clones and is missing some. Among about 480,000 clones listed, 70% to 90% were seen once. Sequenced: PBMCs or T cells enriched from blood (not recorded which). The receptors originated from a young woman with acute COVID-19.

This sequence joins TRBV30 and TRBJ1-1; TRBD1 agrees at 7 bases. The trim removed 5 bases at V and 4 bases at J, leaving 4 bases unmatched. This CDR3 spans 12 amino acids. Per the germline V gene, CDR1 is GTSNPN and CDR2 is SVGIG (reference sequence). The DNA for the CDR3 is TGTGCCTGGGGACAGGTCGGCACTGAAGCTTTCTTT. Translation gives CAWGQVGTEAFF. The full variable domain, completed using reference TRBV30 and TRBJ1-1, is SQTIHQWPATLVQPVGSPLSLECTVEGTSNPNLYWYRQAAGRGLQLLFYSVGIGQISSEVPQNLSASRPQDRQFILSSKKLLLSDSGFYLCAWGQVGTEAFFGQGTRLTVV.

The chain has TRBV10-1 and TRBJ1-6, with a weak D call TRBD1 (6 bases). Germline loops: CDR1 WNHNN, CDR2 SYGVQD (reference sequence). V was cut by 0 bases and J by 6 bases, with 9 bases left in between. This CDR3 comprises 15 residues. The DNA for the CDR3 is TGCGCCAGCAGTGAGTCTTCAGGGGCTAATTCACCCCTCCACTTT. It encodes CASSESSGANSPLHF.

This clone was found a few times. The chain employs TRBV2 and TRBJ1-5; 7 nucleotides line up with TRBD1. V shed 6 bases, J shed 11 bases, and the junction held 13 bases outside the gene matches. Germline CDR1 SNHLY, CDR2 FYNNEI. This CDR3 is built from 14 residues. The chain's CDR3 is CASRSRDSASSQHF. Here the CDR3 DNA reads TGTGCCAGCAGATCCAGGGACAGTGCTTCTTCCCAGCATTTT.

The table lists this clone with a count of one. This chain uses TRBV5-4 with TRBJ1-1; no clear D. Germline CDR1 is SGHNT and CDR2 is YYREEE (reference sequence). The CDR3 spans 13 residues. The V gene lost 4 bases and the J gene lost 0 bases, with 7 bases spanning the gap. The CDR3 nucleotides read TGTGCCAGCAGCCCACGGTTGAACACTGAAGCTTTCTTT. This sequence encodes CASSPRLNTEAFF.